The clone carrying this TCR beta chain was seen a handful of times. The sample is drawn from a study of T cells in Graves' hyperthyroidism and ophthalmopathy. The V end lost 6 bases, the J end lost 4 bases, and 15 bases lay between the germline ends. Germline CDR1 reads SGHAT; CDR2 reads FQNNGV. The CDR3 consists of 14 residues. The TCR beta CDR3 regions underwent amplification using RNA transcripts as the source. The study used the HTBI primer set for a first-round RT-PCR of the TCR CDR3. TCRdb redid the calling of the multiplex PCR reads with MiXCR, one entry per CDR3 protein. The table lists 250,000 to 300,000 distinct CDR3 sequences, about 19% of them singletons.

The receptor was derived from a man in his fifties with Graves' ophthalmopathy. Sequencing was performed on blood. The V gene is TRBV11-2, the J gene TRBJ1-1; maybe TRBD1 (6 bases). The CDR3 loop reads CASSEILGGTEAFF. DNA for the CDR3: TGTGCCAGCAGTGAAATTTTAGGGGGCACTGAAGCTTTCTTT. Full variable domain (rest looked up from reference TRBV11-2 and TRBJ1-1): EAGVAQSPRYKIIEKRQSVAFWCNPISGHATLYWYQQILGQGPKLLIQFQNNGVVDDSQLPKDRFSAERLKGVDSTLKIQPAKLEDSAVYLCASSEILGGTEAFFGQGTRLTVV.